These T cell receptor beta chains were read from a single sample in a study of blood T cell repertoires in COVID-19. Profiled with immunoSEQ multiplex PCR; TCRdb holds only in-frame clones, not every one. Altogether hundreds of thousands of clones are present, about 85% being singletons, with the ten largest covering approximately 8%. Sequencing was performed on PBMCs or T cells enriched from blood (not recorded which). The receptors derive from a woman aged 55 to 70 who had recovered from COVID-19. The CDR3 runs from the conserved cysteine through the conserved F or W. Fields, in order: D gene, J gene, clone size, V gene, CDR3 DNA, CDR3 protein. D genes are given only for firm matches. The size entry is marked missing in some rows and otherwise reads once, few, many or a size class.

TRBD2 | TRBJ2-3 | - | TRBV5-1 | TGCGCCAGCAGTCTTGGGGCTAGCGGTAGCACAGATACGCAGTATTTT | CASSLGASGSTDTQYF
TRBD2 | TRBJ2-5 | - | TRBV27 | TGTGCCAGCAGTTTCGAGCGGGGATGGCAAGAGACCCAGTACTTC | CASSFERGWQETQYF
TRBD1 | TRBJ1-2 | - | TRBV5-1 | TGCGCCAGCAGCTGGGGGACAGGGAGCAACTATGGCTACACCTTC | CASSWGTGSNYGYTF
- | TRBJ1-1 | - | TRBV9 | TGTGCCAGCAGCGCGCCCCCAGGGGAAGCTTTCTTT | CASSAPPGEAFF
- | TRBJ2-3 | - | TRBV6-5 | TGTGCCAGCCGCGGTCCAGGGGCAGATACGCAGTATTTT | CASRGPGADTQYF
- | TRBJ1-2 | - | TRBV2 | TGTGCCAGCAGTCTGAAGGTGGAGGAGGGATACACCTTC | CASSLKVEEGYTF
- | TRBJ1-6 | - | TRBV19 | TGTGCCAGTAAGGCCCAGACAGATAATTCACCCCTCCACTTT | CASKAQTDNSPLHF
TRBD1 | TRBJ2-1 | - | TRBV24-1 | TGTGCCACTGCCGGGACAGCGTCCAATGAGCAGTTCTTC | CATAGTASNEQFF
- | TRBJ1-5 | - | TRBV27 | TGTGCCAGCAGTTTAGGCAGCAATCAGCCCCAGCATTTT | CASSLGSNQPQHF
TRBD1 | TRBJ2-2 | - | TRBV5-1 | TGCGCCAGTACGGCTTCCACAGGGGCCAACACCGGGGAGCTGTTTTTT | CASTASTGANTGELFF
TRBD2 | TRBJ2-1 | - | TRBV19 | TGTGCCAGTAGTATAGATCTGACTTCAAGCGGGGGCTTCTCCTACAATGAGCAGTTCTTC | CASSIDLTSSGGFSYNEQFF
TRBD1 | TRBJ1-2 | - | TRBV5-5 | TGTGCCAGCAGCTGGTATACCGGACAGGGGGTGGAGTATGGCTACACCTTC | CASSWYTGQGVEYGYTF
- | TRBJ2-2 | few | TRBV5-1 | TGCGCCAGCAGCTACGACTGGAACACCGGGGAGCTGTTTTTT | CASSYDWNTGELFF
- | TRBJ2-2 | - | TRBV7-9 | TGTGCCAGCAGTCGGGGGACCGGGGAGCTGTTTTTT | CASSRGTGELFF
- | TRBJ1-1 | - | TRBV7-9 | TGTGCCAGCAGCCCTCCGGCGGGGGCCTCTGAAGCTTTCTTT | CASSPPAGASEAFF
TRBD1 | TRBJ2-1 | - | TRBV19 | TGTGCCAGTAGTATCGCTGCAGGGGGCGATGAGCAGTTCTTC | CASSIAAGGDEQFF
TRBD1 | TRBJ1-5 | - | TRBV9 | TGTGCCAGCAGCGGGCAGGGGGGAGGCAATCAGCCCCAGCATTTT | CASSGQGGGNQPQHF
- | TRBJ2-5 | - | TRBV5-1 | TGCGCCAGCAGCTTGGCCAATACTAGCCCCGGAGAGACCCAGTACTTC | CASSLANTSPGETQYF
TRBD1 | TRBJ1-4 | - | TRBV5-1 | TGCGCCAGCAGCTTGGCAGGGGGGAATGAAAAACTGTTTTTT | CASSLAGGNEKLFF
- | TRBJ1-1 | once | TRBV12-3/TRBV12-4 | TGTGCCAGCAGCCATCCAAACAGTCGGGGGGCTTTCTTT | CASSHPNSRGAFF
- | TRBJ2-1 | - | TRBV19 | TGTGCCAGTAGTGCCTCCGGGACTCCTATTTACAATGAGCAGTTCTTC | CASSASGTPIYNEQFF
TRBD2 | TRBJ2-1 | - | TRBV11-2 | TGTGCCAGCACAACCGGGACTAGCTTAGCCAATAATGAGCAGTTCTTC | CASTTGTSLANNEQFF
- | TRBJ2-1 | - | TRBV2 | TGTGCCAGCACCTCCTTCGGGGGTTCTGGTGAGCAGTTCTTC | CASTSFGGSGEQFF
TRBD1 | TRBJ1-5 | once | TRBV4-1 | TGCGCCAGCAGCCAAAATGACAGGGTACCCAATCAGCCCCAGCATTTT | CASSQNDRVPNQPQHF
- | TRBJ2-7 | - | TRBV6-1 | TGTGCCAGCAGTGAAGATCGGGGTAACGAGCAGTACTTC | CASSEDRGNEQYF
TRBD2 | TRBJ2-1 | - | TRBV5-1 | TGCGCCAGCAGCTTATACCCTAGCGGGGGGGCCTACAATGAGCAGTTCTTC | CASSLYPSGGAYNEQFF
- | TRBJ2-3 | once | TRBV24-1 | TGTGCCACCAGTGATCCCCCAACAGATACGCAGTATTTT | CATSDPPTDTQYF
- | TRBJ2-5 | - | TRBV10-3 | TGTGCCATCTCCGGAGCAGGGCCGGAGACCCAGTACTTC | CAISGAGPETQYF
TRBD2 | TRBJ2-1 | - | TRBV4-2 | TGTGCCAGCAGCCAATTACACCCCGGGACTAGCGGGGGGCCTTACTACAATGAGCAGTTCTTC | CASSQLHPGTSGGPYYNEQFF
- | TRBJ2-1 | - | TRBV12-5 | TGTGCTAGCGGTTCGGGGAGGCCCGTGCAGTTCTTC | CASGSGRPVQFF
- | TRBJ1-6 | few | TRBV6-2/TRBV6-3 | TGTGCCAGCAGTTCAATGGTTCTACCACCCCTCCACTTT | CASSSMVLPPLHF
- | TRBJ1-3 | - | TRBV11-3 | TGTGCCAGCAGCTTACAGAATGGAAACACCATATATTTT | CASSLQNGNTIYF
TRBD1 | TRBJ1-1 | - | TRBV29-1 | TGCAGCGCCGGACAGGAGATAAACACTGAAGCTTTCTTT | CSAGQEINTEAFF
TRBD1 | TRBJ1-6 | - | TRBV30 | TGTGCCTGGAGGGGACAGCCGGTTTCACCCCTCCACTTT | CAWRGQPVSPLHF
TRBD1 | TRBJ1-3 | - | TRBV3-1/TRBV3-2 | TGTGCCAGCAGCCAAGGACAGGGGGCGCGTGGAAACACCATATATTTT | CASSQGQGARGNTIYF
- | TRBJ1-3 | - | TRBV11-2 | TGTGCCAGCACCAAAGGGGTTGGAAACACCATATATTTT | CASTKGVGNTIYF
TRBD1 | TRBJ1-1 | - | TRBV2 | TGTGCCAGCAGACCCAGGGGGATCACTGAAGCTTTCTTT | CASRPRGITEAFF
- | TRBJ1-1 | - | TRBV18 | TGTGCCAGCTCACCCCAGGATCAGAACACTGAAGCTTTCTTT | CASSPQDQNTEAFF
TRBD2 | TRBJ2-3 | - | TRBV27 | TGTGCCAGCAGTTTGGAGGGACTAGCCGGTACTGAAGATACGCAGTATTTT | CASSLEGLAGTEDTQYF
TRBD1 | TRBJ2-7 | - | TRBV19 | TGTGCCAGTAGTCGGAGGACAGGGGTGCACGAGCAGTACTTC | CASSRRTGVHEQYF
- | TRBJ2-5 | once | TRBV7-2 | TGTGCCAGCAGCTTCCTTAGCAGCATAGAGACCCAGTACTTC | CASSFLSSIETQYF
TRBD2 | TRBJ2-2 | - | TRBV5-4 | TGTGCCAGCAGCACCGGACTAGCCGCCGGGGAGCTGTTTTTT | CASSTGLAAGELFF
TRBD2 | TRBJ2-5 | once | TRBV6-5 | TGTGCCAGCAGCTGGGGACTAGCGGGGGGAGAGACCCAGTACTTC | CASSWGLAGGETQYF
- | TRBJ2-3 | once | TRBV5-1 | TGCGCCAGCAGCTTGCTAGAGGGGGGGGATACGCAGTATTTT | CASSLLEGGDTQYF
- | TRBJ1-3 | - | TRBV5-5 | TGTGCCAGCAGCGAGCACAGTTTATACTCTGGAAACACCATATATTTT | CASSEHSLYSGNTIYF
- | TRBJ1-1 | - | TRBV2 | TGTGCCAGCAGTGAAGCGAGGGAAGCTTTCTTT | CASSEAREAFF
- | TRBJ1-2 | - | TRBV28 | TGTGCCAGCAGTTTATCGCGCTACTATGGCTACACCTTC | CASSLSRYYGYTF
- | TRBJ1-5 | - | TRBV21-1 | TGTGCCAGCAGCACTAGAAACAGGGGGCGTGGGAGCAATCAGCCCCAGCATTTT | CASSTRNRGRGSNQPQHF
TRBD1 | TRBJ2-3 | - | TRBV7-2 | TGTGCCAGCAGCCGGAGGCCGGGACAGGGCACAGATACGCAGTATTTT | CASSRRPGQGTDTQYF
- | TRBJ1-1 | - | TRBV2 | TGTGCCAGCAGAGGCAGGATGAACACTGAAGCTTTCTTT | CASRGRMNTEAFF
TRBD1 | TRBJ1-1 | once | TRBV28 | TGTGCCAGCAGCAGACAGGGTACTGAAGCTTTCTTT | CASSRQGTEAFF
TRBD1 | TRBJ2-1 | - | TRBV6-5 | TGTGCCAGCAACCCGGACAGGGGGTCCTACAATGAGCAGTTCTTC | CASNPDRGSYNEQFF
- | TRBJ2-1 | - | TRBV5-1 | TGCGCCAGCAGCTTAGGTAGGGGCTACAATGAGCAGTTCTTC | CASSLGRGYNEQFF